The 18 T cell receptor beta chains reported below all come from one sample, sequenced in a study of beta chain features in type 1 diabetes. Study observations and caveats: Significant though moderate, a shortening of TCRB CDR3s appeared in all four CD4+ subsets of Type 1 diabetes patients.

The antigens of these receptors remain unknown. Expressed TCRB transcripts were sequenced because the isolated RNA had all been reverse transcribed beforehand. The protocol was immunoSEQ multiplex PCR, while the TCRdb copy is restricted to in-frame clones and leaves out a portion. Of under 70,000 clones detected, just under 65% appear once; the ten largest clones hold around 0.29%. Sequencing input: stem cell memory CD4+ T cells from blood. The source is a woman aged 25-40 years with type 1 diabetes.

CDR3 sequence reads: CASSSGQGGNQPQHF. In DNA, the CDR3 is TGTGCCAGCTCATCGGGACAGGGAGGCAATCAGCCCCAGCATTTT. V usage is TRBV18 and J usage is TRBJ1-5; 9 bases match TRBD1. Germline V gives CDR1 KGHSH, CDR2 LQKENI. The ends lost 5 bases at V and 2 bases at J; junction bases unmatched: 4. The length of the CDR3 is 15 residues.

The V call is TRBV30, the J call TRBJ1-5, with D possibly TRBD1 on 5 matching bases. CDR1 is GTSNPN, CDR2 SVGIG, per germline (reference sequence). V was cut by 3 bases and J by 7 bases, with 13 bases left in between. This CDR3 is built from 13 residues. The CDR3 nucleotides are TGTGCCTGGAGCCTGCAAGGGGTACAGCCCCAGCATTTT. Encoded protein: CAWSLQGVQPQHF.

V usage is TRBV5-1 and J usage is TRBJ1-5; TRBD1 agrees at 8 bases. Germline lookup yields CDR1 SGHRS and CDR2 YFSETQ. With 2 bases clipped from V and 2 bases from J, the junction kept 3 bases outside the gene matches. The CDR3 runs to 15 residues. The DNA for the CDR3 is TGCGCCAGCAGCTTTGCAGGGGGCGGCAATCAGCCCCAGCATTTT. Protein sequence: CASSFAGGGNQPQHF.

The chain is built from TRBV5-1 and TRBJ1-1; weak D call: TRBD1 (5 bases). CDR3 length: 16 residues. V lost 5 bases and J 0 bases, leaving 17 bases between the germline ends. The germline V gene has CDR1 SGHRS and CDR2 YFSETQ. The CDR3 sequence: CASREQATSMNTEAFF. The CDR3, as DNA: TGCGCCAGCAGAGAACAGGCTACTTCCATGAACACTGAAGCTTTCTTT.

V gene TRBV2 combines with J gene TRBJ2-2, with TRBD1 matching over 9 bases. Germline V gene lookup returns CDR1 SNHLY and CDR2 FYNNEI. CDR3 length equals 14 residues. The V segment lost 5 bases and the J segment 7 bases; nucleotides outside the gene matches: 5. This chain's CDR3 is CASSMGQGFGELFF. In DNA, the CDR3 is TGTGCCAGCAGTATGGGACAGGGATTCGGGGAGCTGTTTTTT.

This chain links TRBV5-1 with TRBJ1-1; a possible D gene is TRBD1 (5 bases). V lost 4 bases to trimming and J lost 5 bases, with 21 bases between them. The CDR3 consists of 16 residues. Looked up from germline, CDR1 is SGHRS and CDR2 is YFSETQ. The DNA for the CDR3 is TGCGCCAGCAGCCAGTTCGGGGCGGGGCGGGGGACTGAAGCTTTCTTT. The encoded protein is CASSQFGAGRGTEAFF.

This sequence joins TRBV5-1 and TRBJ2-1; 7 nucleotides line up with TRBD1. The germline CDR1 and CDR2 sequences are SGHRS and YFSETQ. Trimming cost V 3 bases and J 9 bases; bases outside gene matches: 12. This CDR3 comprises 15 residues. The CDR3 is CASSSTGALGSEQFF. The CDR3 nucleotides read TGCGCCAGCAGCTCTACAGGGGCTCTGGGGTCTGAGCAGTTCTTC.

V and J are TRBV11-2 and TRBJ2-5; D ambiguous. From germline, CDR1 is SGHAT and CDR2 FQNNGV. The CDR3 spans 13 residues. V dropped 5 bases and J dropped 2 bases, with 9 bases sitting between them. The CDR3 spells CASSSVRQETQYF. The DNA of the CDR3 is TGTGCCAGCAGCAGTGTCAGACAAGAGACCCAGTACTTC.

The chain combines TRBV10-3 with TRBJ1-1; D is ambiguous. The ends were cut back, 6 bases at V and 3 bases at J, with 8 bases in the middle. Germline V CDR1 and CDR2: ENHRY, SYGVKD. The CDR3 extends over 12 amino acids. This chain's CDR3 is CAIRMEDTEAFF. CDR3 DNA sequence: TGTGCCATCAGAATGGAGGACACTGAAGCTTTCTTT.

The chain is built from TRBV5-1 and TRBJ1-1, with D possibly matching TRBD1 (6 bases). V was pared by 2 bases and J by 3 bases, with 11 bases between. The CDR3 extends over 14 amino acids. Germline lookup yields CDR1 SGHRS and CDR2 YFSETQ. The CDR3 reads CASSLTQGYTEAFF. The CDR3 DNA is TGCGCCAGCAGCTTAACACAGGGCTACACTGAAGCTTTCTTT.

The rearrangement links TRBV11-2 to TRBJ2-7, with 8 nucleotides matching TRBD2. The V segment lost 6 bases and the J segment 5 bases; nucleotides outside the gene matches: 12. CDR1 and CDR2 (germline): SGHAT, FQNNGV. The CDR3 totals 15 residues. The CDR3 DNA reads TGTGCCAGCAGGCGCCCCCTTAGCGGGACCCACGAGCAGTACTTC. Translated, it gives CASRRPLSGTHEQYF.

The chain carries TRBV29-1 and TRBJ2-1; TRBD1 agrees at 7 bases. V gave up 2 bases and J gave up 2 bases; unmatched junction bases: 9. This CDR3 contains 16 residues. Per the germline V gene, CDR1 is SQVTM and CDR2 is ANQGSEA. The CDR3 sequence: CSVEKGTGATYNEQFF. CDR3 sequence (DNA): TGCAGCGTTGAAAAGGGAACAGGGGCCACCTACAATGAGCAGTTCTTC.

The V and J genes are TRBV5-6 and TRBJ1-2, with D maybe TRBD1 (6 bases). V lost 4 bases, J lost 1 base, and 8 bases lay in between. Germline V gene sequence: CDR1 SGHDT, CDR2 YYEEEE. CDR3 size: 13 residues. This CDR3 is CASSHRVNYGYTF. CDR3 DNA sequence: TGTGCCAGCAGCCACAGGGTTAACTATGGCTACACCTTC. Full variable domain (outside the CDR3, taken from reference TRBV5-6 and TRBJ1-2): DAGVTQSPTHLIKTRGQQVTLRCSPKSGHDTVSWYQQALGQGPQFIFQYYEEEERQRGNFPDRFSGHQFPNYSSELNVNALLLGDSALYLCASSHRVNYGYTFGSGTRLTVV.

J is TRBJ2-1 and V is TRBV6-1; 7 bases agree with TRBD1. Germline CDR1 and CDR2: MNHNS and SASEGT. The CDR3 length is 20 residues. V was pared by 4 bases and J by 1 base, with 19 bases of the junction left unmatched. The CDR3 nucleotides read TGTGCCAGCAGTGGGTACTACAGGGGTCCTATGCAAAGGTCCTACAATGAGCAGTTCTTC. This gives the protein CASSGYYRGPMQRSYNEQFF.

The chain recombines TRBV15 with TRBJ1-2, with a weak D call TRBD1 (5 bases). Trimming took 0 bases from V and 6 from J, leaving 5 bases between them. The CDR3 covers 12 residues. The germline V gene has CDR1 LNHNV and CDR2 YYDKDF (reference sequence). The CDR3 here is CATSRDRDGYTF. Here the CDR3 DNA reads TGTGCCACCAGCAGAGACAGGGATGGCTACACCTTC.

The genes are TRBV4-1 and TRBJ2-1; D is perhaps TRBD2 (5 bases). CDR1 and CDR2 (germline): MGHRA, YSYEKL. The CDR3 contains 16 residues. Trimming took off 3 bases at V and 5 bases at J, with 17 bases between the two ends. CDR3 in amino acids: CASSHQKFSENNEQFF. CDR3 DNA: TGCGCCAGCAGCCACCAAAAGTTTAGCGAGAACAATGAGCAGTTCTTC.

The chain links TRBV29-1 to TRBJ1-2, with D possibly matching TRBD1 (5 bases). The V gene's germline CDR1 is SQVTM and CDR2 ANQGSEA. The germline V and J ends were trimmed by 5 bases and 2 bases, with 18 bases remaining between them. CDR3 length: 15 residues. The CDR3 sequence: CSVPLVATENYGYTF. DNA of the CDR3: TGCAGCGTTCCTCTAGTCGCGACAGAGAACTATGGCTACACCTTC.

The CDR3 nucleotides read TGTGCCAGCTCACCCCCGGGACTTTCGACCTACAATGAGCAGTTCTTC. Translated: CASSPPGLSTYNEQFF. The V call is TRBV18, the J call TRBJ2-1; D is possibly TRBD2 (6 bases). The V gene's germline CDR1 is KGHSH and CDR2 LQKENI. V was trimmed by 3 bases and J by 2 bases, leaving 14 bases between them. This CDR3 contains 16 residues.